The sequence of this T cell receptor (beta chain) was determined in a study of T-cell reconstitution after alpha-beta-depleted transplantation in children. Researchers prepared the TCRbeta library using unique molecular identifiers, the study reports. A single record per CDR3 protein comes from TCRdb applying MiXCR to the PCR reads. This table holds 25,000 to 35,000 distinct CDR3 sequences, 6% to 8.5% found once. The CDR3 has 12 residues. CDR1 is SGHTS, CDR2 YDEGEE, per germline. V dropped 4 bases and J dropped 3 bases, with 8 bases sitting between them. Overall study findings and caveats: The origin of high day-60 TCRbeta diversity in some patients lay in surviving recipient T cells and thymic progenitors. Reportedly, roughly two months post-transplant, alpha-beta T cells arose from several hundred expanded graft clones. Among T cells one year after transplant, newly produced cells accounted for most counts and diversity.

This clonotype was counted many times. Its antigen is as yet unknown. The chain carries TRBV5-8 and TRBJ2-7, with unresolved D. Sequenced material: peripheral blood, taken 60 days after TCRalphabeta/CD19-depleted stem cell transplant. This sequence originates from a child younger than two who had a stem cell transplant for acute myeloid leukemia, so the T cells may come from the graft donor. The CDR3 loop reads CASSAAVYEQYF. The CDR3 DNA reads TGTGCCAGCAGCGCGGCTGTCTACGAGCAGTACTTC.